Below, 13 T cell receptor beta chains from the same sample are listed, as sequenced in a study of CD8+CD57+ T cells in acquired aplastic anemia. Patients sequenced had flow cytometry evidence of CD8+CD57+ cell expansion. The study profiled TCR beta VDJ and CDR3 using genomic DNA as template. TCRdb processed the reads anew with MiXCR; each CDR3 protein has one entry. The top ten hold 2.6% of the sample, which has 130,000 or so distinct CDR3 sequences, over 30% seen once. The sequencing input was sorted CD4+, CD8+, or CD8+CD57+ T cells (not recorded which) from PBMCs. The receptors were sampled from a human donor with aplastic anemia.

This clonotype appeared a few times. At one boundary the junction diverges from the germline segment, which might be a read error. The J gene is TRBJ2-1, the V gene TRBV7-9, with TRBD2 matching 8 bases. Germline lookup yields CDR1 SEHNR and CDR2 FQNEAQ (reference sequence). The CDR3 length is 13 residues. The CDR3 sequence is CVSSSTGGDEQFF. The CDR3 nucleotides are TGTGTCAGCAGCTCAACGGGGGGGGATGAGCAGTTCTTC.

In its sample, this clonotype was seen many times. This sequence joins TRBV5-5 and TRBJ1-2, with 8 positions matching TRBD1. Germline values: CDR1 SGHKS, CDR2 YYEKEE (reference sequence). This CDR3 contains 14 residues. With 0 bases clipped from V and 2 bases from J, the junction kept 0 bases outside the gene matches. This CDR3 reads CASSLGQGNYGYTF. For the CDR3, the DNA is TGTGCCAGCAGCTTGGGACAGGGGAACTATGGCTACACCTTC.

This clonotype appeared a few times. Being one base from a much bigger clone, this may be a read error. V is TRBV10-2 and J is TRBJ1-1, with a weak D call TRBD1 (5 bases). The CDR3 consists of 14 residues. Between the trimmed V and J ends, which lost 3 bases and 5 bases, there was a span of 13 bases. Germline V CDR1 and CDR2: WSHSY, SAAADI. The CDR3 region has the DNA TGCGCCAGCAGTGACAGGGTACGAGGGACTGAAGCTTTCTTT. Encoded protein: CASSDRVRGTEAFF.

The chain links TRBV12-3 or TRBV12-4 to TRBJ1-2; 7 bases agree with TRBD1. CDR3 length: 15 amino acids. V shed 3 bases, J shed 6 bases, and the junction held 10 bases outside the gene matches. The chain's CDR3 is CASSLGDSPWHGYTF. DNA of the CDR3: TGTGCCAGCAGTTTGGGGGACAGCCCTTGGCATGGCTACACCTTC.

The table lists this clonotype with many counts. This chain links TRBV5-8 with TRBJ1-1; D might be TRBD1 (5 bases). V was cut by 4 bases and J by 7 bases, with 14 bases left in between. This CDR3 is 13 amino acids long. The germline gives CDR1 SGHTS, CDR2 YDEGEE. The CDR3 sequence is CASSLGQRGEAFF. In DNA form, the CDR3 reads TGTGCCAGCAGCCTTGGACAACGTGGTGAAGCTTTCTTT.

This clonotype has ten or more counts. The chain has TRBV7-8 and TRBJ1-6; D unclear. This CDR3 contains 16 residues. Germline CDR1 SGHVS, CDR2 FQNEAQ. The V gene lost 4 bases and the J gene lost 5 bases, with 15 bases spanning the gap. The CDR3 sequence: CASSSVRMENNSPLHF. The CDR3 coding sequence is TGTGCCAGCAGCTCCGTGAGGATGGAAAATAATTCACCCCTCCACTTT.

In this sample, this clonotype turned up a few times. A read error may be the cause here, since a much bigger clone is one base away. The chain links TRBV6-5 to TRBJ2-7, with D unresolved. Germline-derived CDR1 and CDR2 are MNHEY and SVGAGI. The CDR3 spans 14 residues. CDR3 region: CASGYSRGSYEQYF. The CDR3 nucleotides read TGTGCCAGCGGTTACTCCCGCGGCTCCTACGAGCAGTACTTC.

The V gene is TRBV29-1, the J gene TRBJ2-7; D gene unclear. Germline V lookup: CDR1 SQVTM, CDR2 ANQGSEA. CDR3 length equals 11 residues. V lost 4 bases and J 3 bases, leaving 7 bases between the germline ends. The CDR3 DNA is TGCAGCGTTGCGGACGGCTACGAGCAGTACTTC. It encodes CSVADGYEQYF.

This clonotype was detected many times. This sequence joins TRBV29-1 and TRBJ1-1, with 7 bases matching TRBD1. Germline-derived CDR1 and CDR2 are SQVTM and ANQGSEA. This CDR3 contains 18 residues. The V segment lost 4 bases and the J segment 0 bases; nucleotides outside the gene matches: 17. CDR3 bases: TGCAGCGTTGTAGGTCGACAGGGCGCGATATCAATGAACACTGAAGCTTTCTTT. The encoded protein is CSVVGRQGAISMNTEAFF.

A remark on this clonotype: The missing conserved phenylalanine or tryptophan at the end of this CDR3 makes a read error likely. No DNA is shown, since the ends of the CDR3 on it are uncertain; the CDR3 is the one TCRdb lists. V is TRBV29-1 and J is TRBJ2-5; the table names TRBD1, a call not compared with the DNA. The CDR3 has 12 residues if both end residues are counted. Germline-derived CDR1 and CDR2 are SQVTM and ANQGSEA. Here the CDR3 reads CSSLGQQETQCS.

This clonotype has a handful of counts. Since a much larger clone is just one base distant, this may be a read error. The V and J genes are TRBV5-1 and TRBJ1-4; 7 bases match TRBD1. The CDR3 runs 16 residues. The germline V gene has CDR1 SGHRS and CDR2 YFSETQ. The V and J ends lost 0 bases and 7 bases, in that order; junction bases with no gene match: 9. The CDR3 protein is CASSLARDSLSEKLFF. The DNA for the CDR3 is TGCGCCAGCAGCTTGGCCAGGGACAGCCTTAGTGAAAAACTGTTTTTT.

Only one count was recorded for this clonotype. This chain links TRBV29-1 with TRBJ2-3; D ambiguous. The CDR3 is made up of 14 amino acids. Germline CDR1 and CDR2: SQVTM and ANQGSEA. Trimming took off 4 bases at V and 6 bases at J, with 17 bases between the two ends. This CDR3 is CSVVGQLMRDTQYF. The DNA for the CDR3 is TGCAGCGTTGTGGGTCAACTCATGCGGGATACGCAGTATTTT.

J is TRBJ2-2 and V is TRBV20-1; D gene uncertain. The CDR3 covers 14 residues. The germline V and J ends were trimmed by 2 bases and 0 bases, with 7 bases remaining between them. CDR1 DFQATT and CDR2 SNEGSKA come from the germline V gene (reference sequence). The CDR3 reads CSARRLANTGELFF. CDR3 bases: TGCAGTGCTAGAAGGCTGGCGAACACCGGGGAGCTGTTTTTT.